This TCR beta chain was captured by sequencing in a study of vaccination and CD4 T cells after COVID-19. Overall study: Following dose two, a median about 70 days (range 14 to 241) passed before post-vaccine samples were taken.

The Oncomine TCR Beta short-read assay generated sequence data from the DNA of cultured CD4+ T cells. TCRdb reprocessed the PCR reads with MiXCR, giving one entry per CDR3 protein. The sample records 15,000 to 16,000 distinct CDR3 sequences, 52% being singletons. On this clonotype: Antigen: not known.

The CDR3 contains 13 residues. Germline CDR1 is SGHRS and CDR2 is YFSETQ. Trimming cost V 3 bases and J 5 bases; bases outside gene matches: 4. Treatment given: roughly ten-day PBMC culture with coronavirus spike peptide pools or control peptides (ViraFEST assay). IL-2 at roughly 9.7 IU/ml and peptide pools at 10 ug/ml were added to PBMCs cultured at 1.5 million to 2 million per well. The source is a human donor who had recovered from COVID-19. Input material: CD4+ T cells from blood, cultured in vitro. The rearrangement joins TRBV5-1 to TRBJ2-7; 8 bases are a match to TRBD1. The CDR3 loop is CASSSGQDDEQYF. For the CDR3, the DNA is TGCGCCAGCAGCTCGGGACAGGACGACGAGCAGTACTTC.